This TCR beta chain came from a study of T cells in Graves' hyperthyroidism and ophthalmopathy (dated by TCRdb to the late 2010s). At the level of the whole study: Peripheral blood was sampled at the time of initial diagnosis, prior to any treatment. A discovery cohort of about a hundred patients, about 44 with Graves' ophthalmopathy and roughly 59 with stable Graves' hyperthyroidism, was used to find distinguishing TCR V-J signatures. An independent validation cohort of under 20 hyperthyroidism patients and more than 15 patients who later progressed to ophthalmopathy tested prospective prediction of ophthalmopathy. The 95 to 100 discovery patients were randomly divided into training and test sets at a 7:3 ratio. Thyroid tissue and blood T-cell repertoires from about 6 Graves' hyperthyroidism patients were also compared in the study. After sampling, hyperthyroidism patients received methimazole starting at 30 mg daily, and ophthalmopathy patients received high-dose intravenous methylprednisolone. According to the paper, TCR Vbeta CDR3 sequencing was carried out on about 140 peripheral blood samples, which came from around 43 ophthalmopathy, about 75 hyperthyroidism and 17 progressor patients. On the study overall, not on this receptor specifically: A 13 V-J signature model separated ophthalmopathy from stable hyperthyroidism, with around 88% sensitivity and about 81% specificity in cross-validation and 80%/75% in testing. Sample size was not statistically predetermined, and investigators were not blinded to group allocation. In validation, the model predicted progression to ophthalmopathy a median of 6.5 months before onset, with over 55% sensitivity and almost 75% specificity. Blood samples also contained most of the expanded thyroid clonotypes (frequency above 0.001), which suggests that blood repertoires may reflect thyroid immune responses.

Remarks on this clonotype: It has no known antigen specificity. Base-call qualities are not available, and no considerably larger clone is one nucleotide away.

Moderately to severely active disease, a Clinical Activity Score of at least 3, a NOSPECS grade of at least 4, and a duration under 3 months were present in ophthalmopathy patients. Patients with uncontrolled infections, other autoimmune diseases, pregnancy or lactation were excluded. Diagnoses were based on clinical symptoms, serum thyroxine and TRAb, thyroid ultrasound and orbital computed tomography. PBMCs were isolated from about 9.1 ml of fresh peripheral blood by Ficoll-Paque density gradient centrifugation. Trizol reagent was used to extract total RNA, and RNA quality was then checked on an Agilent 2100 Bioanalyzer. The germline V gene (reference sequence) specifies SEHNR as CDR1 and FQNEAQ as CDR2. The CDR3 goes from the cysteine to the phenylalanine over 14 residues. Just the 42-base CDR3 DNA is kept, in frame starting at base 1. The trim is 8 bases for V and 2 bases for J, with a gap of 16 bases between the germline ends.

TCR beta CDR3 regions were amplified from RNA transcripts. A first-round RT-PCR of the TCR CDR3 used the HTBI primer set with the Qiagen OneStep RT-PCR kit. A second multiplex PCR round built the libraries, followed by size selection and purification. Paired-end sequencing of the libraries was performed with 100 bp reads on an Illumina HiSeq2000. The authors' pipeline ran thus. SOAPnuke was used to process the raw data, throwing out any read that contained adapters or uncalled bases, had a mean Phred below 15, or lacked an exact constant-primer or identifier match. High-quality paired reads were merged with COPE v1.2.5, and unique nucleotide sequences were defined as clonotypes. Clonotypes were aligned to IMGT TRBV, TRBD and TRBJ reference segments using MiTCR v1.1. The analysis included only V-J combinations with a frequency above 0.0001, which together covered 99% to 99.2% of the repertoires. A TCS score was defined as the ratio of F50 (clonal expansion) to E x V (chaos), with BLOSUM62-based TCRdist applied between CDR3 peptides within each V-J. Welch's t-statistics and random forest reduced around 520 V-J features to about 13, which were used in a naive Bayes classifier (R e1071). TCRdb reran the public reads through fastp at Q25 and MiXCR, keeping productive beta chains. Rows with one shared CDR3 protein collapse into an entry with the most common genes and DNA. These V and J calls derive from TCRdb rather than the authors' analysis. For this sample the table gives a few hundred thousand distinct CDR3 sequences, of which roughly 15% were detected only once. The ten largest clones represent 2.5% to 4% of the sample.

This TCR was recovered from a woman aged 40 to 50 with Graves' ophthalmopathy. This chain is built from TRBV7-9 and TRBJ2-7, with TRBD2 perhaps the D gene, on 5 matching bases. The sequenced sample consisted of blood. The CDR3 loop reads CASGLDRGTYEQYF. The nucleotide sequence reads TGTGCCAGCGGACTTGACCGGGGAACCTACGAGCAGTACTTC.